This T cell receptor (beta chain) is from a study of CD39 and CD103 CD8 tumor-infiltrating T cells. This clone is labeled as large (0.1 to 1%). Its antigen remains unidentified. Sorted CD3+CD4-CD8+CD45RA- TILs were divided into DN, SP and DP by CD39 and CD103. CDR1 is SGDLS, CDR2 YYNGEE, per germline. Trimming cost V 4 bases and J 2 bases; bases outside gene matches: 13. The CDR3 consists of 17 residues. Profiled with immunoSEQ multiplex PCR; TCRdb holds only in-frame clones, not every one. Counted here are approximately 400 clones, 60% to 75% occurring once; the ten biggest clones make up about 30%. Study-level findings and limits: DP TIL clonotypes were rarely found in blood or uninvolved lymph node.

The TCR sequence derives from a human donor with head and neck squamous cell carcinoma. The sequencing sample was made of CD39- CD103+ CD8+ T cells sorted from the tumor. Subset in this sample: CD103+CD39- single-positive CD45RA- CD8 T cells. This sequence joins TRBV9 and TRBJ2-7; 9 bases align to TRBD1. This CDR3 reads CASSPYSGTGIPYEQYF. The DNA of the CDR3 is TGTGCCAGCAGCCCATATTCCGGGACAGGGATACCCTACGAGCAGTACTTC.